This T cell receptor beta chain was recovered during a study of blood T cell repertoires in COVID-19. Study-wide context: Italy, Spain and the United States were the sources of the convalescent and acute COVID-19 samples. The analysed material was cDNA or gDNA that came from T cells, B-cell-depleted T cells, or PBMCs.

Libraries were prepared by immunoSEQ multiplex PCR; TCRdb keeps only in-frame clonotypes and omits some of them. The table lists about 210,000 clones, 83% of them singletons. The table lists this clone with a few counts. Trimming shortened V by 3 bases and J by 0 bases, and 11 bases separated the two germline ends. CDR3 length: 15 residues. CDR1 and CDR2 from the germline V gene are MGHRA and YSYEKL. The clonotype originates from a man aged 50 to 60 with active or convalescent COVID-19. This chain links TRBV4-1 with TRBJ1-1; D remains unclear. The sample comprised peripheral blood. The CDR3 coding sequence is TGCGCCAGCAGCCAGACGGAGATCATGAACACTGAAGCTTTCTTT. It is translated as CASSQTEIMNTEAFF.